What follows are 20 T cell receptor beta chains derived from one specimen sequenced in a study of response to subunit inactivated influenza vaccine. TCRdb re-derived calls from the RT-PCR reads in MiXCR, one entry per CDR3 protein. The sample yields around 790,000 distinct CDR3 sequences, around 21% seen once. The starting material was PBMCs from blood, obtained 5 to 6 days after vaccination. All receptors derive from a man aged 50 to 60 who received an inactivated influenza vaccine.

This clonotype was counted many times. The V call is TRBV12-3 or TRBV12-4, the J call TRBJ1-3, with D maybe TRBD1 (5 bases). The CDR3 is 15 residues long. V gave up 5 bases and J gave up 0 bases, with 11 bases separating them. CDR3 DNA sequence: TGTGCCAGCAGTCCCCGGGACCGCTCTGGAAACACCATATATTTT. Protein sequence: CASSPRDRSGNTIYF.

J is TRBJ1-4 and V is TRBV2, with D unresolved. The CDR3 sequence is 14 residues long. From germline, CDR1 is SNHLY and CDR2 FYNNEI. V lost 2 bases, J lost 11 bases, and 15 bases lay in between. The CDR3 DNA reads TGTGCCAGCAGTGAAAGGTCTGTTCTAGATAAACTGTTTTTT. Protein sequence: CASSERSVLDKLFF.

J is TRBJ2-1 and V is TRBV4-3; the D is unclear. The V end lost 1 base, the J end lost 2 bases, and 9 bases lay between the germline ends. The CDR3 runs 15 residues. Germline CDR1 reads LGHNA; CDR2 reads YSLEER. In nucleotides, the CDR3 is TGCGCCAGCAGCCAAGCCCCATTAACCTACAATGAGCAGTTCTTC. As protein: CASSQAPLTYNEQFF.

J is TRBJ2-5 and V is TRBV11-3, with TRBD1 as a possible D gene (6 bases). V lost 5 bases to trimming and J lost 7 bases, with 14 bases between them. Germline assignment: CDR1 SGHNT and CDR2 YENEEA. The CDR3 runs 13 residues. As DNA, the CDR3 is TGTGCCAGCAGCAGACCAGGGGAAGGGACCCAGTACTTC. Translated: CASSRPGEGTQYF.

This clonotype occurred a few times. The chain joins TRBV20-1 to TRBJ2-1; 7 bases align to TRBD2. Germline V gives CDR1 DFQATT, CDR2 SNEGSKA (reference sequence). Trimming cost V 0 bases and J 7 bases; bases outside gene matches: 12. The CDR3 covers 16 residues. The CDR3: CSARDLSGRASNEQFF. CDR3 DNA sequence: TGCAGTGCTAGAGATCTATCGGGGAGGGCCAGTAATGAGCAGTTCTTC.

The chain recombines TRBV6-5 with TRBJ2-2; D might be TRBD1 or TRBD2, each matching 5 bases. The CDR3 covers 14 residues. CDR1 is MNHEY and CDR2 is SVGAGI in the germline V gene. Between the trimmed V and J ends, which lost 0 bases and 6 bases, there was a span of 8 bases. The CDR3 here is CASSYSRGAGELFF. CDR3 DNA: TGTGCCAGCAGTTACTCAAGAGGGGCCGGGGAGCTGTTTTTT.

This chain joins TRBV9 and TRBJ2-5; TRBD1 or TRBD2 may be the D gene (5 bases each). CDR1 is SGDLS and CDR2 is YYNGEE in the germline V gene. V was trimmed by 0 bases and J by 7 bases, leaving 13 bases between them. This CDR3 spans 14 amino acids. The CDR3 loop is CASSVDPGQGTQYF. In DNA form, the CDR3 reads TGTGCCAGCAGCGTAGATCCGGGGCAGGGGACCCAGTACTTC.

V usage is TRBV13 and J usage is TRBJ1-2; 7 positions agree with TRBD1. This CDR3 spans 14 amino acids. Unmatched junction bases numbered 8, after V lost 5 bases and J lost 5 bases. Germline CDR1 and CDR2: PRHDT and FYEKMQ (reference sequence). The CDR3 loop is CASSRNRGRYGYTF. The CDR3 DNA is TGTGCCAGCAGCAGAAATAGGGGGCGGTATGGCTACACCTTC.

This clonotype was counted between two and nine times. The rearrangement links TRBV5-1 to TRBJ1-6; D is ambiguous. This CDR3 contains 15 residues. Per the germline V gene, CDR1 is SGHRS and CDR2 is YFSETQ. Trimming pared 0 bases from V and 7 bases from J, leaving 11 bases between. CDR3 amino acids: CASSLEGRNNSPLHF. The CDR3 DNA reads TGCGCCAGCAGCTTGGAAGGCAGAAACAATTCACCCCTCCACTTT.

This clonotype was counted a few times. The chain has TRBV10-3 and TRBJ2-7; D is undetermined. The CDR3 loop spans 13 amino acids. Germline V lookup: CDR1 ENHRY, CDR2 SYGVKD. V lost 3 bases and J 3 bases, leaving 9 bases between the germline ends. The CDR3 protein is CAISEGRDYEQYF. DNA of the CDR3: TGTGCCATCAGTGAAGGAAGGGACTACGAGCAGTACTTC.

This clonotype was seen more than once but under ten times. A junction end diverges from the germline sequence, so it may reflect a read error. The genes are TRBV7-2 and TRBJ2-5, with 8 bases identical to TRBD1. Germline V lookup: CDR1 SGHTA, CDR2 FQGNSA. The CDR3 length is 14 residues. The CDR3 DNA reads TGTGCCAGCAGTTCCTCAGGGGGCGCAGAGGCCCAGTACTTC. Translated: CASSSSGGAEAQYF.

This clonotype was observed a few times. The chain's CDR3 is CASSFALAGNTIYF. In nucleotides, the CDR3 is TGTGCCAGCAGCTTTGCACTAGCTGGAAACACCATATATTTT. The rearrangement uses TRBV7-9 and TRBJ1-3, with no clear D. V was trimmed by 3 bases and J by 2 bases, leaving 8 bases between them. The CDR3 totals 14 residues. Germline V gene lookup returns CDR1 SEHNR and CDR2 FQNEAQ (reference sequence).

The rearrangement joins TRBV29-1 to TRBJ2-6; a weak D match, TRBD2 (5 bases). This CDR3 is 13 amino acids long. V was clipped by 5 bases and J by 4 bases, with 9 bases between them. The germline gives CDR1 SQVTM, CDR2 ANQGSEA. The CDR3 nucleotides read TGCAGCGTTACGGGATGGGGGGCCAACGTCCTGACTTTC. It specifies CSVTGWGANVLTF.

The sample holds a few counts of this clonotype. The gene calls are TRBV6-1 and TRBJ1-1; no definite D call. Germline lookup yields CDR1 MNHNS and CDR2 SASEGT. This CDR3 has 12 amino acids. Trimming cost V 5 bases and J 0 bases, with 4 bases left between them. CDR3 loop: CASSNLNTEAFF. CDR3 nucleotide sequence: TGTGCCAGCAGTAACCTGAACACTGAAGCTTTCTTT.

The sample holds a few counts of this clonotype. This chain links TRBV9 with TRBJ1-1; TRBD1 aligns across 7 bases. The CDR3 extends over 16 amino acids. V lost 0 bases to trimming and J lost 4 bases; unmatched junction nucleotides: 9. Germline CDR1 is SGDLS and CDR2 is YYNGEE. The CDR3 DNA is TGTGCCAGCAGCGTAGAGGAGGGGGCTTTCGGCACTGAAGCTTTCTTT. It encodes CASSVEEGAFGTEAFF.

In this sample, this clonotype turned up many times. The chain links TRBV6-5 to TRBJ2-3, with D perhaps given as TRBD1 or TRBD2 (5 bases each). CDR1 and CDR2 from the germline V gene are MNHEY and SVGAGI. The CDR3 loop spans 13 amino acids. V was trimmed by 4 bases and J by 5 bases, leaving 10 bases between them. CDR3 sequence reads: CASSLGDEDTQYF. DNA of the CDR3: TGTGCCAGCAGTTTGGGGGATGAAGATACGCAGTATTTT.

This clonotype has more than one count but fewer than ten. The CDR3, as DNA: TGCAGCGTTGACATGGATATGGTCGGTACAGATACGCAGTATTTT. Protein product: CSVDMDMVGTDTQYF. The chain recombines TRBV29-1 with TRBJ2-3, with D hard to call. The V end was cut by 3 bases, the J end by 3 bases, with 16 bases between. The CDR3 runs 15 residues. CDR1 is SQVTM, CDR2 ANQGSEA, per germline.

This clonotype was counted only a few times. The rearrangement joins TRBV5-1 to TRBJ1-4; D might be TRBD1 (5 bases). Per germline, CDR1 SGHRS and CDR2 YFSETQ. The CDR3 has 16 amino acids. V lost 4 bases and J lost 3, with 16 bases in between. CDR3 nucleotide sequence: TGCGCCAGCAGCCCAATAACAGGCGCGGCTAATGAAAAACTGTTTTTT. Its translation: CASSPITGAANEKLFF.

This clonotype came up a few times. The chain uses TRBV20-1 and TRBJ2-5, with D unclear. This CDR3 region has 15 residues. From germline, CDR1 is DFQATT and CDR2 SNEGSKA (reference sequence). V was clipped by 5 bases and J by 0 bases, with 16 bases between them. The CDR3 DNA follows: TGCAGTGCTCATCCCGCTCACTCGTACCAAGAGACCCAGTACTTC. Encoded protein: CSAHPAHSYQETQYF.

This chain links TRBV6-2 or TRBV6-3 with TRBJ2-3; 8 nucleotides match TRBD2. The CDR3 length is 17 residues. CDR1 MNHEY and CDR2 SVGEGT come from the germline V gene. With 2 bases clipped from V and 2 bases from J, the junction kept 9 bases outside the gene matches. As DNA, the CDR3 is TGTGCCAGCAGTTACGTAGGACTAGCAGGATTCACAGATACGCAGTATTTT. Its translation is CASSYVGLAGFTDTQYF.